The clone carrying this T cell receptor (beta chain) was detected many times. Antigen: not known. The sample comes from a study of early T cells in non-severe SARS-CoV-2 infection. The study's findings and limits: Matching results from VDJdb favored anti-spike CD8 responses, leaving private and CD4 specificities undetected.

From the 5' RACE reads, TCRdb called clonotypes with MiXCR, one entry per CDR3 protein. The data hold roughly 28,000 distinct CDR3 sequences, with around 5.8% observed a single time. This CDR3 spans 15 amino acids. V dropped 5 bases and J dropped 0 bases, with 11 bases sitting between them. Germline assignment: CDR1 LNHDA and CDR2 SQIVND (reference sequence). The source of this sequence is an adult who was a healthcare worker with PCR-confirmed SARS-CoV-2 infection or an uninfected control (not recorded which). The chain is built from TRBV19 and TRBJ2-1; TRBD1 might be the D (6 bases). The sequenced sample was whole blood. The CDR3 sequence: CASSDRFGSYNEQFF. The CDR3 DNA is TGTGCCAGTAGTGACAGGTTTGGCTCCTACAATGAGCAGTTCTTC.